A selection of T cell receptor beta chains follows, all from one sample in a study of shared clonotypes between healthy human individuals. Clones were read by immunoSEQ multiplex PCR, and TCRdb kept only the in-frame ones, dropping some. Here the sample spans roughly 1,800,000 clones, approximately 94% being singletons. Sample: naive CD8+ T cells sorted from blood. The receptors come from a man aged 18 to 29 in good health. The CDR3 runs from the conserved cysteine through the conserved F or W.

TRBV6-6,TRBJ2-7,CASTEPGQGTYEQYF
TRBV7-2,TRBJ2-7,CASSQWGLAVHEQYF
TRBV11-2,TRBJ2-5,CASSLGGAGQETQYF
TRBV5-4,TRBJ1-2,CASSPGHPHAGYTF
TRBV4-1,TRBJ2-3,CASSPRLTSTDTQYF
TRBV11-2,TRBJ2-7,CASSPGADEQYF
TRBV2,TRBJ2-7,CASSDRAGEQYF
TRBV27,TRBJ2-5,CASSLGGRETQYF
TRBV7-6,TRBJ2-1,CASSLEADRNEQFF
TRBV11-2,TRBJ2-5,CASSPGESSGGETQYF
TRBV5-5,TRBJ2-7,CASSLGVRGYEQYF
TRBV7-9,TRBJ2-5,CASSLSAGQLQTQYF
TRBV11-2,TRBJ2-7,CASSSNPTSGLSYEQYF
TRBV27,TRBJ2-2,CASSFVGQGGTGELFF
TRBV19,TRBJ1-5,CASSIEVGYSNQPQHF
TRBV30,TRBJ2-2,CAWSAGTNTGELFF
TRBV7-9,TRBJ2-2,CASSSGLAGGNTGELFF
TRBV6-5,TRBJ1-1,CASTPNPGTEAFF
TRBV7-9,TRBJ2-7,CASSFSNRGPPYEQYF
TRBV6-1,TRBJ2-7,CASSARQGASYEQYF
TRBV28,TRBJ2-7,CASSLSADEQYF
TRBV13,TRBJ2-1,CASSLGRGGGNEQFF
TRBV5-4,TRBJ2-7,CASSFLLGDEQYF
TRBV5-6,TRBJ2-1,CASSFGNPSYNEQFF
TRBV28,TRBJ2-7,CASSPPGEYEQYF
TRBV19,TRBJ2-7,CASSISHSSYEQYF
TRBV5-1,TRBJ2-4,CASSSQGQGAGDIQYF
TRBV12-5,TRBJ1-1,CASGLGGYTEAFF
TRBV7-9,TRBJ2-4,CASSLSTFAKNIQYF
TRBV7-9,TRBJ1-1,CASSFGESSEAFF
TRBV19,TRBJ2-7,CASSMGLSYEQYF
TRBV6-5,TRBJ2-1,CASSSRDIYNEQFF
TRBV27,TRBJ2-7,CASSPGTHSYEQYF
TRBV6-1,TRBJ1-5,CASSEPGPVQPQHF
TRBV29-1,TRBJ2-7,CSVEAGLAGGSYEQYF
TRBV6-5,TRBJ2-5,CASSYPEGETQYF
TRBV6-5,TRBJ2-5,CATRQQIGSETQYF
TRBV27,TRBJ1-1,CASSLSPNTEAFF
TRBV9,TRBJ2-1,CASSLGQDNEQFF